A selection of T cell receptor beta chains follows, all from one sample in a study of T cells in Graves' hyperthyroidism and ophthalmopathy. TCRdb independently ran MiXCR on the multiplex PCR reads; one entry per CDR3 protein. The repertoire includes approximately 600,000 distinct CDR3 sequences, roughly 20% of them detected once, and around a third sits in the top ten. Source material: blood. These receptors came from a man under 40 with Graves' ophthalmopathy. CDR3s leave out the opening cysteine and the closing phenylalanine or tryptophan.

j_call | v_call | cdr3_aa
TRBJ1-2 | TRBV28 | ASSTSGTGGYGYT
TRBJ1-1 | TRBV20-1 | SWDRVAF
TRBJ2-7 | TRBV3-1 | ASSQGQGGVYEQC
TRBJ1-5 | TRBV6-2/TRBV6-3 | ASRGGSSGNQPQH
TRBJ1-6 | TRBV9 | ASSLNLQDPLH
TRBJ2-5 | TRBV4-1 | ASSHARTRTAETQY
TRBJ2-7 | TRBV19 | ASSIQAGAGEQY
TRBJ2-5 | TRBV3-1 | ASSSYDLAAEETQY
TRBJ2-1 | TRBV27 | ASSSSSNNEQF
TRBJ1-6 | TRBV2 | ASRGEQSSPLH
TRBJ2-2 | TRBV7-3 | ASSLEGGAGELF
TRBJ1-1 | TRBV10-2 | ASSEGHRVTEAF
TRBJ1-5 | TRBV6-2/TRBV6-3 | ASSSGGANQPQH
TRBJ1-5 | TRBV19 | ASAKAGNQPQH
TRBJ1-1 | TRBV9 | ASSAAGEREAF
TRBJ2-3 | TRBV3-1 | ASSQDRSGLFTDTQY
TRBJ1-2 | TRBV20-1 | SARVEGGGGYT
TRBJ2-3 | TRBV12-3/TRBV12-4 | ASSSAGGRPDTQY
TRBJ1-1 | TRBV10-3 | AISDPGQAF
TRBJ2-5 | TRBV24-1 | ATSDFSTGAYQETQY
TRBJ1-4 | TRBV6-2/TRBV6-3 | ASRGGGVDEKLF
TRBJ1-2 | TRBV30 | AWSVWGEGYT
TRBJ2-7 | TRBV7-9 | ASSRPGTEIYEQY